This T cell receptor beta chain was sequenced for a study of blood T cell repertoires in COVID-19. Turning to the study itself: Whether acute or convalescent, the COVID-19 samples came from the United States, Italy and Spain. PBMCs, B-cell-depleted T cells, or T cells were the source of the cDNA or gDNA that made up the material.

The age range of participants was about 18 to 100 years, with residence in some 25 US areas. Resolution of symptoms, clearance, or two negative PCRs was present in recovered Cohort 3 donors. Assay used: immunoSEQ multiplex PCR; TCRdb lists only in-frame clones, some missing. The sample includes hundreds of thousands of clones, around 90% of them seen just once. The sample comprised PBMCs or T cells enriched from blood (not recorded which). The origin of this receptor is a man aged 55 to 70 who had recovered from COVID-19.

The CDR3 spells CASRPGLAGYYEQYF. Written as DNA, the CDR3 is TGTGCCAGCAGGCCGGGACTAGCGGGATATTACGAGCAGTACTTC. The gene calls are TRBV27 and TRBJ2-7; 13 positions agree with TRBD2. The germline CDR1 and CDR2 sequences are MNHEY and SMNVEV (reference sequence). The V and J ends lost 6 bases and 4 bases, in that order; junction bases with no gene match: 6. This CDR3 spans 15 amino acids.